This T cell receptor beta chain is drawn from a study of Tregs in tolerant kidney transplant recipients. Turning to the study itself: Recipient PBMCs carried a CFSE label and met irradiated graft donor PBMCs for less than 7 days before FACS sorting. Regarding the study as a whole: Tregs expanded with activated donor B cells seemed most donor-specific.

The repertoire was sequenced with immunoSEQ multiplex PCR; TCRdb's copy has only in-frame clones and lacks some. Here the sample spans roughly 4,900 clones, almost 40% being singletons. Concerning this clone itself: Its antigen is unidentified.

The clonotype originates from a human donor in good health. Sequenced: CD8+ T cells from blood cultured with allogeneic cells.

The CDR3, as DNA: TGTGCCAGCAGCTTAGGAGGGGGCGACGCTTTCTTT. This translates into CASSLGGGDAFF. The chain has TRBV13 and TRBJ1-1, with 7 bases lining up with TRBD1. Per the germline V gene, CDR1 is PRHDT and CDR2 is FYEKMQ (reference sequence). J was trimmed by 11 bases and V by 0 bases; bases with no gene match: 3. The CDR3 runs 12 residues.